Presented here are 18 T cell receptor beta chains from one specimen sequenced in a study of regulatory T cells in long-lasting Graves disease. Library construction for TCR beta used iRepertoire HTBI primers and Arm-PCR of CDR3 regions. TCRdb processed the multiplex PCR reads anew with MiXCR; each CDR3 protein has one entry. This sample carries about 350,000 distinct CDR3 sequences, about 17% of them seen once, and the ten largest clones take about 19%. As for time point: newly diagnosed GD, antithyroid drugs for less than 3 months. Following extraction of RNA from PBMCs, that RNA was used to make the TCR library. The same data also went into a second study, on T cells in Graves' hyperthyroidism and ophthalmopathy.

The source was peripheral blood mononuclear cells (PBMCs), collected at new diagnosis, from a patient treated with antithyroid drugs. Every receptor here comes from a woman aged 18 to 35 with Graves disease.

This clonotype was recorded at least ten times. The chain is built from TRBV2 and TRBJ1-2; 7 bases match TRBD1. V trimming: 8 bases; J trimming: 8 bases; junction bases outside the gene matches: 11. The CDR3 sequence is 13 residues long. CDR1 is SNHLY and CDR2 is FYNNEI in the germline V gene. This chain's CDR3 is CASLVRGGYGYTF. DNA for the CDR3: TGTGCCAGCCTGGTCAGGGGGGGTTACGGCTACACCTTC. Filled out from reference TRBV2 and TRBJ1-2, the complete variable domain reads EPEVTQTPSHQVTQMGQEVILRCVPISNHLYFYWYRQILGQKVEFLVSFYNNEISEKSEIFDDQFSVERPDGSNFTLKIRSTKLEDSAMYFCASLVRGGYGYTFGSGTRLTVV.

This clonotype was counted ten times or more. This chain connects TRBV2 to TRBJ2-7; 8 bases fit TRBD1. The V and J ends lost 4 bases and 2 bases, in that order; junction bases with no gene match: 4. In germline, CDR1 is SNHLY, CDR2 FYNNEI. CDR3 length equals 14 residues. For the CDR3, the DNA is TGTGCCAGCAGTGGTGAACAGGGGGCCTACGAGCAGTACTTC. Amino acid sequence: CASSGEQGAYEQYF.

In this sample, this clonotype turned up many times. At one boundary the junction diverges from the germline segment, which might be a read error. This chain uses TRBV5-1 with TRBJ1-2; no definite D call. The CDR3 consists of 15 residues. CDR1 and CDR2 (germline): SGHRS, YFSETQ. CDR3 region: CASSLSARRDYGYTF. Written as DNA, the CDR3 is TGTGCCAGCAGCTTGTCAGCCCGGCGGGACTATGGCTACACCTTC. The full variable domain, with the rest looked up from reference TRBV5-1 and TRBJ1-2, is KAGVTQTPRYLIKTRGQQVTLSCSPISGHRSVSWYQQTPGQGLQFLFEYFSETQRNKGNFPGRFSGRQFSNSRSEMNVSTLELGDSALYLCASSLSARRDYGYTFGSGTRLTVV.

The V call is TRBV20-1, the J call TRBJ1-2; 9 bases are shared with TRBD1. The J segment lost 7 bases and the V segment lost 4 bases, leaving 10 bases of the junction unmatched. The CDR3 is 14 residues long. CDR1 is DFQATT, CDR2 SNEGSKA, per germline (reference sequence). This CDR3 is CSATRTGEWSGYTF. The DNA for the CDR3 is TGCAGTGCTACCCGGACAGGGGAATGGAGTGGCTACACCTTC.

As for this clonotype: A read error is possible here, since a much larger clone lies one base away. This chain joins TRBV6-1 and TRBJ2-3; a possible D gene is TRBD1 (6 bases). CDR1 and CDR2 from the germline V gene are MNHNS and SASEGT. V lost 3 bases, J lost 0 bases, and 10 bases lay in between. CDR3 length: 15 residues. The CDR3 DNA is TGTGCCAGCAGTGAGGGGGCTAGCAGCACAGATACGCAGTATTTT. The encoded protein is CASSEGASSTDTQYF.

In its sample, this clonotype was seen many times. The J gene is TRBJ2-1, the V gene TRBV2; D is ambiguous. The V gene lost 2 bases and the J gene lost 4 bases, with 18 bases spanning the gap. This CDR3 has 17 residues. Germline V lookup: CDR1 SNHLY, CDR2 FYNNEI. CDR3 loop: CASSEPTDPRVYNEQFF. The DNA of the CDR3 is TGTGCCAGCAGTGAACCAACCGACCCCCGTGTATACAATGAGCAGTTCTTC.

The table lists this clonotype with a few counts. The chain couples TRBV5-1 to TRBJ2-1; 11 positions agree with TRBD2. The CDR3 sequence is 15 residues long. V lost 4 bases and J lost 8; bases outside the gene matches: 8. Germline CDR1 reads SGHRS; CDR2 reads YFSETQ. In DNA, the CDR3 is TGCGCCAGCAGCCCAACTAGCGGGAGTTCCCATGAGCAGTTCTTC. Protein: CASSPTSGSSHEQFF.

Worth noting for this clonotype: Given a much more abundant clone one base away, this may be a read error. This CDR3 is CASSYTDPGQGKETQYF. The CDR3 DNA is TGTGCCAGCAGTTACACCGACCCGGGACAGGGGAAGGAGACCCAGTACTTC. V usage is TRBV6-2 or TRBV6-3 and J usage is TRBJ2-5, with 10 nucleotides matching TRBD1. The CDR3 extends over 17 amino acids. CDR1 and CDR2 from the germline V gene are MNHEY and SVGEGT. The V gene end was trimmed by 2 bases and the J gene end by 5 bases; junction bases not matched to a gene: 11.

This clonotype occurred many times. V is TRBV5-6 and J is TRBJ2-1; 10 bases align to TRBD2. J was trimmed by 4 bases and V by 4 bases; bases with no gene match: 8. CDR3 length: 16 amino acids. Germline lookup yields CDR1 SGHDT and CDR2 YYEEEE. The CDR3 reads CASSLILAGAYNEQFF. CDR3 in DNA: TGTGCCAGCAGCCTGATCCTAGCGGGGGCATACAATGAGCAGTTCTTC.

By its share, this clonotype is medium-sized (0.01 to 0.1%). In DNA form, the CDR3 reads TGTGCCGTACTAGCGGGGGGGAACGAGCAGTACTTC. Amino acid sequence: CAVLAGGNEQYF. The gene calls are TRBV11-2 and TRBJ2-7, with 13 positions matching TRBD2. The germline CDR1 and CDR2 sequences are SGHAT and FQNNGV. V shed 11 bases and J 5 bases; nucleotides not matched to a gene: 3. The CDR3 has 12 amino acids.

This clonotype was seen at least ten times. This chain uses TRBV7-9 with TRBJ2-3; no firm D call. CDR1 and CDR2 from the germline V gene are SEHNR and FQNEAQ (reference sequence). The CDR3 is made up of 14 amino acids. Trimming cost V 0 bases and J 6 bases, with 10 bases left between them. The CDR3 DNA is TGTGCCAGCAGCTTAGCCGCCGGTGTCGATACGCAGTATTTT. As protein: CASSLAAGVDTQYF.

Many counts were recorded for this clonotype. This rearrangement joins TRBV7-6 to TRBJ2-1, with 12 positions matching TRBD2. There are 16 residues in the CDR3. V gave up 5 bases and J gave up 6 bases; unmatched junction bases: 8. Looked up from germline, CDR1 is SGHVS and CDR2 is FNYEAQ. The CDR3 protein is CASSRTSGEDGNEQFF. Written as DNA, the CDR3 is TGTGCCAGCAGCCGGACTAGCGGGGAGGACGGCAATGAGCAGTTCTTC.

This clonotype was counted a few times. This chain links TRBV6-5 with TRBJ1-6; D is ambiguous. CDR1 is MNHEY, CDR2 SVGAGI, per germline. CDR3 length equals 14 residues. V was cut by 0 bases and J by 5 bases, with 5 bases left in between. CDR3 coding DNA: TGTGCCAGCAGTTACTCGCAGAATAATTCACCCCTCCACTTT. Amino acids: CASSYSQNNSPLHF.

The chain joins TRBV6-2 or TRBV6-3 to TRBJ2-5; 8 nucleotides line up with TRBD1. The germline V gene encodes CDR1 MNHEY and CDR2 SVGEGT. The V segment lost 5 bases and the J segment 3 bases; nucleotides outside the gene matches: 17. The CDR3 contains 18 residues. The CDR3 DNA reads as TGTGCCAGCAGTGAATGGCTTGACAGGGGAGGCTCGGAAGAGACCCAGTACTTC. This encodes CASSEWLDRGGSEETQYF.

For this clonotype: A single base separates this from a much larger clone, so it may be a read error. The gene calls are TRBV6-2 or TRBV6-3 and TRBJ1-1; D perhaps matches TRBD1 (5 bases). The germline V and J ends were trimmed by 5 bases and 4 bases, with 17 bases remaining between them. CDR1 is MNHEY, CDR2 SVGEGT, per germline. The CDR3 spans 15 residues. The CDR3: CASSPYGGRGTEAFF. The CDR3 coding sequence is TGTGCCAGCAGTCCGTACGGGGGTAGAGGCACTGAAGCTTTCTTT.

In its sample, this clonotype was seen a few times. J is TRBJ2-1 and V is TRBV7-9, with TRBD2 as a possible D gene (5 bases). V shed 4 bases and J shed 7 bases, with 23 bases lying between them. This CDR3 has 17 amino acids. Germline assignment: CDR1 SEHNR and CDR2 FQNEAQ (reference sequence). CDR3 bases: TGTGCCAGCAGCTCTACCAAAGAGGGTGGCAGGAGGAATGAGCAGTTCTTC. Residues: CASSSTKEGGRRNEQFF.

The CDR3 DNA follows: TGTGCCAGCAGCCAAGGGATGGATTCACCCCTCCACTTT. This encodes CASSQGMDSPLHF. J is TRBJ1-6 and V is TRBV3-1; D gene unclear. Germline V gene sequence: CDR1 LGHDT, CDR2 YNNKEL (reference sequence). The CDR3 totals 13 residues. Trimming pared 1 base from V and 8 bases from J, leaving 6 bases between.

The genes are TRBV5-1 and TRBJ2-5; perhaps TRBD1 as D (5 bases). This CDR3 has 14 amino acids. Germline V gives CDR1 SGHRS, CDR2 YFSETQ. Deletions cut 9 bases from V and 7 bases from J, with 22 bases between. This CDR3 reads CATHLGQGLGTQYF. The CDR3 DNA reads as TGCGCCACCCACCTCGGGCAGGGATTAGGGACCCAGTACTTC.